This TCR beta chain was captured in a study of blood T cell repertoires in COVID-19. Study-wide background: Some COVID-19 samples were acute and others convalescent; all came from the United States, Italy and Spain. PBMCs, B-cell-depleted T cells, or T cells provided the cDNA or gDNA that made up the material.

The CDR3 length is 14 residues. The V and J ends lost 6 bases and 0 bases, in that order; junction bases with no gene match: 2. Original data processing: Estimation of nucleated cell counts relied on the amplification of reference gene primers. Sequencing was performed with immunoSEQ multiplex PCR; in TCRdb, only in-frame clones are kept and a portion is missing. That table furnishes V, J and clone size, whereas the DNA furnished D and trimming. This table holds roughly 150,000 clones, 88% found once. The specimen was peripheral blood. This chain connects TRBV23-1 to TRBJ2-5; the match to TRBD2 covers 9 bases. TRBV23-1 is identified as an open reading frame with a role that is uncertain. This receptor was identified in a man in his forties or fifties who had recovered from COVID-19. CDR3 sequence reads: CASRSSGDQETQYF. For the CDR3, the DNA is TGCGCCAGCAGATCTAGCGGGGACCAAGAGACCCAGTACTTC.